These 14 T cell receptor beta chains share one sample of origin, sequenced in a study of molecular identifiers for immune sequencing clone quantification. TCRdb itself ran the PCR reads through MiXCR, one entry per CDR3 protein. Here the sample spans about 320,000 distinct CDR3 sequences, under 25% being singletons. Material for sequencing was naive CD8+ T cells from blood, with Jurkat cell RNA spiked in. The subset is: FACS-sorted CD8+CD4-CCR7+CD45RA+ naive T cells. The receptors come from a human donor in good health. Some libraries in this study had Jurkat cell RNA spiked in.

The chain couples TRBV7-9 to TRBJ2-7; TRBD1 aligns across 10 bases. CDR1 and CDR2 from the germline V gene are SEHNR and FQNEAQ (reference sequence). V lost 6 bases and J lost 3; bases outside the gene matches: 8. This CDR3 region has 15 residues. The CDR3 nucleotides read TGTGCCAGCAGTCGGGGACAGGGGAAGGACTACGAGCAGTACTTC. Protein product: CASSRGQGKDYEQYF.

Regarding this clonotype: One junction end disagrees with the germline gene, perhaps due to a read error. V is TRBV20-1 and J is TRBJ1-5, with no clear D. The CDR3 consists of 16 residues. The germline V gene has CDR1 DFQATT and CDR2 SNEGSKA (reference sequence). The CDR3 reads CSARDLRHHGNQPQHF. Written as DNA, the CDR3 is TGCAGTGCCAGAGATCTGCGCCACCATGGCAATCAGCCCCAGCATTTT.

A note on this clonotype: Sequence at one end of the junction differs from germline and may be a read error. The chain uses TRBV29-1 and TRBJ2-7; 8 bases are a match to TRBD2. The CDR3 covers 17 residues. Germline V lookup: CDR1 SQVTM, CDR2 ANQGSEA. The CDR3 DNA sequence: TGCAGCGATGAAGATCGGGAGGGGCTTACAGACTCCTACGAGCAGTACTTC. As protein: CSDEDREGLTDSYEQYF.

V usage is TRBV29-1 and J usage is TRBJ1-2, with unresolved D. The V end lost 3 bases, the J end lost 8 bases, and 13 bases lay between the germline ends. This CDR3 is built from 12 residues. Per the germline V gene, CDR1 is SQVTM and CDR2 is ANQGSEA. The CDR3: CSVEDGLWGYTF. DNA of the CDR3: TGCAGCGTTGAGGACGGACTCTGGGGCTACACCTTC. The whole variable domain, remainder taken from reference TRBV29-1 and TRBJ1-2, is SAVISQKPSRDICQRGTSLTIQCQVDSQVTMMFWYRQQPGQSLTLIATANQGSEATYESGFVIDKFPISRPNLTFSTLTVSNMSPEDSSIYLCSVEDGLWGYTFGSGTRLTVV.

The chain combines TRBV5-4 with TRBJ2-2, with TRBD2 identical over 9 bases. The germline gives CDR1 SGHNT, CDR2 YYREEE (reference sequence). The junction had 12 bases not matched to a gene; V was cut back by 4 bases and J by 5 bases. This CDR3 is built from 17 residues. As DNA, the CDR3 is TGTGCCAGCAGCCCCCGGGGGTTAGCGGGAGCTACCGGGGAGCTGTTTTTT. It specifies CASSPRGLAGATGELFF.

This sequence joins TRBV5-5 and TRBJ2-7; D call uncertain. V shed 4 bases and J shed 3 bases, with 14 bases lying between them. Germline CDR1 is SGHKS and CDR2 is YYEKEE (reference sequence). The CDR3 spans 14 residues. The DNA for the CDR3 is TGTGCCAGCAGCCCGGGTTCTTTGGGCTACGAGCAGTACTTC. Its translation: CASSPGSLGYEQYF.

The chain recombines TRBV13 with TRBJ2-3; 10 bases fit TRBD2. V gave up 0 bases and J gave up 0 bases; unmatched junction bases: 12. Germline CDR1 PRHDT, CDR2 FYEKMQ (reference sequence). The CDR3 contains 20 residues. CDR3 sequence: CASSLGPTWTSGSSTDTQYF. DNA for the CDR3: TGTGCCAGCAGCTTAGGCCCTACCTGGACTAGCGGTTCTAGCACAGATACGCAGTATTTT. Looking up the rest from reference TRBV13 and TRBJ2-3 gives the full variable domain: AAGVIQSPRHLIKEKRETATLKCYPIPRHDTVYWYQQGPGQDPQFLISFYEKMQSDKGSIPDRFSAQQFSDYHSELNMSSLELGDSALYFCASSLGPTWTSGSSTDTQYFGPGTRLTVL.

This clonotype was found many times. The chain is built from TRBV7-2 and TRBJ2-7; tentative D call: TRBD1 (5 bases). Looked up from germline, CDR1 is SGHTA and CDR2 is FQGNSA. Trimming took 1 base from V and 2 from J, leaving 9 bases between them. CDR3 length equals 14 residues. The CDR3 sequence is CASSLGVGPYEQYF. The CDR3 nucleotides are TGTGCCAGCAGCTTAGGAGTGGGGCCCTACGAGCAGTACTTC.

The rearrangement uses TRBV12-3 or TRBV12-4 and TRBJ2-3, with D possibly being TRBD2 (5 bases). With 6 bases removed from V and 0 bases from J, the gap between germline ends came to 13 bases. This CDR3 is built from 15 residues. CDR3 sequence (DNA): TGTGCCAGCAGCTCCGAACTAGACAGCACAGATACGCAGTATTTT. It yields the protein CASSSELDSTDTQYF.

The table lists this clonotype with many counts. The V gene is TRBV28, the J gene TRBJ2-7, with D possibly being TRBD1 (6 bases). Trimming took 6 bases from V and 0 from J, leaving 18 bases between them. The CDR3 spans 16 residues. Germline V gene sequence: CDR1 MDHEN, CDR2 SYDVKM. CDR3 loop: CASSFVPGQLSYEQYF. Here the CDR3 DNA reads TGTGCCAGCAGCTTTGTGCCCGGACAGCTCTCCTACGAGCAGTACTTC.

Comments on this clonotype: This likely comes from a read error, as the CDR3 has no conserved phenylalanine or tryptophan at its end. The chain is built from TRBV19 and TRBJ2-4, with D hard to call. Germline values: CDR1 LNHDA, CDR2 SQIVND (reference sequence). Trimming took 5 bases from V and 2 from J, leaving 7 bases between them. CDR3 size: 13 residues. In nucleotides, the CDR3 is TGTGCCAGTAGTCCCACGACCAAAAACATTCAGTACCTC. Encoded protein: CASSPTTKNIQYL.

This clonotype was found a few times. The J gene is TRBJ1-1, the V gene TRBV12-3 or TRBV12-4; D possibly corresponds to TRBD1 (6 bases). CDR3 length equals 13 residues. The germline V and J ends were trimmed by 6 bases and 4 bases, with 12 bases remaining between them. As DNA, the CDR3 is TGTGCCAGCAGACCTACCAGGGGCACTGAAGCTTTCTTT. It translates to CASRPTRGTEAFF.

The table lists this clonotype with a few counts. The V gene is TRBV13, the J gene TRBJ2-2; 7 bases line up with TRBD2. The junction had 8 bases not matched to a gene; V was cut back by 9 bases and J by 1 base. The CDR3 extends over 15 amino acids. The V gene's germline CDR1 is PRHDT and CDR2 FYEKMQ (reference sequence). The CDR3 sequence: CASKSGGENTGELFF. The CDR3 bases are TGTGCCAGTAAATCGGGGGGTGAGAACACCGGGGAGCTGTTTTTT. Drawing the rest from reference TRBV13 and TRBJ2-2, the complete variable domain is AAGVIQSPRHLIKEKRETATLKCYPIPRHDTVYWYQQGPGQDPQFLISFYEKMQSDKGSIPDRFSAQQFSDYHSELNMSSLELGDSALYFCASKSGGENTGELFFGEGSRLTVL.

The chain joins TRBV7-6 to TRBJ2-1; 10 bases align to TRBD1. Germline loops: CDR1 SGHVS, CDR2 FNYEAQ. Germline trimming cut 5 bases from V and 7 bases from J; bases unmatched to any gene: 11. The CDR3 is made up of 16 amino acids. The CDR3 bases are TGTGCCAGCAGCCCCAGACAGGGGGCGATTTCTAATGAGCAGTTCTTC. Translation gives CASSPRQGAISNEQFF.